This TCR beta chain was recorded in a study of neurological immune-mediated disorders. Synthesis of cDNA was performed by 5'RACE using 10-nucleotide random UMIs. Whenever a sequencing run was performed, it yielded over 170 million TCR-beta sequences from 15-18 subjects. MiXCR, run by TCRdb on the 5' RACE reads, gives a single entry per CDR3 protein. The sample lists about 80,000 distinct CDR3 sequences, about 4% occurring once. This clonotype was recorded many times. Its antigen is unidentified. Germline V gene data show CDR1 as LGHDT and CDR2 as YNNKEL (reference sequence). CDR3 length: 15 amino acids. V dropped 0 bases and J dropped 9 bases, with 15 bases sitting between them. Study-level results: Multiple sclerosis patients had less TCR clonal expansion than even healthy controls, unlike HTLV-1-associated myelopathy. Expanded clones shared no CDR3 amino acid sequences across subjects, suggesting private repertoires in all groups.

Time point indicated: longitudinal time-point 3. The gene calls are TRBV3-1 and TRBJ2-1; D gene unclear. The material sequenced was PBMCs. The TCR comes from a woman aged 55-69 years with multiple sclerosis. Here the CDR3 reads CASSQEGMGLSEQFF. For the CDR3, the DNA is TGTGCCAGCAGCCAAGAAGGGATGGGATTAAGTGAGCAGTTCTTC.